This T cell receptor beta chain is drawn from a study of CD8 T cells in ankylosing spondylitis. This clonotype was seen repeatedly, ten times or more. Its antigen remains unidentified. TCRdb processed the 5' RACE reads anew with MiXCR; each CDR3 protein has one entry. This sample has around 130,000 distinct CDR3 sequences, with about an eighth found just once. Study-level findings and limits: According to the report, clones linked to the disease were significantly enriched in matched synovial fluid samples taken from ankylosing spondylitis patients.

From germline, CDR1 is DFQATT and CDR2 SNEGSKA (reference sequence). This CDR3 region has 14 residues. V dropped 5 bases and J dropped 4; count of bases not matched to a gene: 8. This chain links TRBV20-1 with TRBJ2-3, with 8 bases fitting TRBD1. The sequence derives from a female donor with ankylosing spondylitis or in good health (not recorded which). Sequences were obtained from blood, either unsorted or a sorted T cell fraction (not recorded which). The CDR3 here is CSAPQGGRADTQYF. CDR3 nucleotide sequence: TGCAGTGCTCCACAGGGGGGCCGGGCAGATACGCAGTATTTT.